This is a list of T cell receptor beta chains from one sample in a study of blood T cell repertoires in COVID-19. Method: immunoSEQ multiplex PCR; TCRdb's copy keeps in-frame clones and lacks some. The sample includes about 26,000 clones, about nine tenths of them seen just once. Material: peripheral blood. The receptor set was obtained from a human donor in a cohort sampled during active COVID-19. The donor label of this sample is uncertain. Each CDR3 is given with its conserved first and last residue. The D gene is left open where the match is weak. Some rows have no size entry. The others give once, few or many, or a class for an expanded clone.

j_call v_call d_call clone_size cdr3_aa cdr3_nt
TRBJ2-7 TRBV27 . . CASSPQTDSPYEQYF TGTGCCAGCAGTCCCCAGACGGACAGTCCCTACGAGCAGTACTTC
TRBJ2-5 TRBV6-5 TRBD2 . CASSRTSGGQETQYF TGTGCCAGCAGCCGGACTAGCGGGGGGCAAGAGACCCAGTACTTC
TRBJ1-1 TRBV18 . . CASSPQGMPNTEAFF TGTGCCAGCTCACCACAGGGGATGCCGAACACTGAAGCTTTCTTT
TRBJ2-5 TRBV7-2 . once CASTREGRQETQYF TGTGCCAGCACGCGTGAAGGGAGACAAGAGACCCAGTACTTC
TRBJ2-7 TRBV29-1 TRBD2 . CSVRLAGGSGSSYEQYF TGCAGCGTTCGGCTAGCGGGGGGCTCTGGGAGCTCCTACGAGCAGTACTTC
TRBJ1-3 TRBV5-1 . . CASSFGGESSGNTIYF TGCGCCAGCAGCTTTGGGGGCGAAAGCTCTGGAAACACCATATATTTT
TRBJ1-2 TRBV6-6 . . CASNSRGGLGYTF TGTGCCAGCAATTCTCGGGGGGGTTTGGGCTACACCTTC
TRBJ1-1 TRBV19 . once CASSTTQGNTEAFF TGTGCCAGTAGCACCACTCAGGGTAACACTGAAGCTTTCTTT
TRBJ2-3 TRBV5-1 TRBD2 . CASSPGASSGGTDTQYF TGCGCCAGCAGCCCGGGCGCTAGCTCCGGGGGGACAGATACGCAGTATTTT
TRBJ2-3 TRBV4-3 TRBD2 . CASSRETHALAGDTQYF TGCGCCAGCAGCCGAGAAACTCATGCCTTAGCGGGAGATACGCAGTATTTT
TRBJ2-3 TRBV5-1 TRBD2 . CASSERGGPPSTDTQYF TGCGCCAGCAGTGAACGGGGGGGACCACCCAGCACAGATACGCAGTATTTT
TRBJ2-7 TRBV7-2 . . CASSTGQYEQYF TGTGCCAGCAGCACAGGTCAGTACGAGCAGTACTTC
TRBJ2-3 TRBV2 . . CASSRGLLSTDTQYF TGTGCCAGCAGTCGTGGACTACTGAGCACAGATACGCAGTATTTT
TRBJ2-7 TRBV18 TRBD2 . CASSLGLAGASYEQYF TGTGCCAGCTCCCTCGGACTAGCGGGGGCCTCATACGAGCAGTACTTC
TRBJ2-7 TRBV6-6 . . CASSYVAGPGEQYF TGTGCCAGCAGTTACGTGGCGGGCCCGGGCGAGCAGTACTTC
TRBJ1-5 TRBV27 . once CASSIQEHQPQHF TGTGCCAGCAGTATACAGGAACATCAGCCCCAGCATTTT
TRBJ2-7 TRBV18 TRBD1 . CASSPQGASTYEQYF TGTGCCAGCTCACCCCAGGGGGCATCGACCTACGAGCAGTACTTC
TRBJ1-3 TRBV3-1/TRBV3-2 . . CASSQGLFSGNTIYF TGTGCCAGCAGCCAGGGACTTTTCTCTGGAAACACCATATATTTT
TRBJ2-5 TRBV5-1 TRBD2 . CATRTSGGQETQYF TGCGCCACCCGGACTAGCGGGGGACAAGAGACCCAGTACTTC
TRBJ1-6 TRBV5-1 . . CASSLAGVDSPLHF TGCGCCAGCAGCTTGGCCGGGGTAGATTCACCCCTCCACTTT
TRBJ1-2 TRBV10-3 . . CAISDGGTAGYTF TGTGCCATCAGTGATGGCGGCACCGCTGGCTACACCTTC
TRBJ2-5 TRBV5-1 . . CASSLDGLGAKETQYF TGCGCCAGCAGCTTGGACGGACTGGGAGCCAAAGAGACCCAGTACTTC
TRBJ2-7 TRBV2 TRBD1 . CASNRGFYEQYF TGTGCCAGCAACAGGGGATTCTACGAGCAGTACTTC
TRBJ2-1 TRBV7-2 TRBD2 . CASSLNGGGDYEQFF TGTGCCAGCAGCTTAAATGGCGGGGGGGACTATGAGCAGTTCTTC
TRBJ2-3 TRBV10-3 . . CAIKGQVSDTQYF TGTGCCATCAAGGGGCAGGTCAGCGATACGCAGTATTTT